The rows below give T cell receptor beta chains drawn from one sample of a study of blood T cell repertoires in COVID-19. The protocol was immunoSEQ multiplex PCR, while the TCRdb copy is restricted to in-frame clones and leaves out a portion. This sample has about 80,000 clones, with 84% found just once. Sequenced sample: peripheral blood. These receptors were taken from a man in his forties or fifties with acute or convalescent COVID-19. CDR3s include the opening cysteine and the closing phenylalanine or tryptophan. Each record gives: V gene, CDR3 length, J gene, clone size, D gene, CDR3 protein, CDR3 DNA. A D gene is named only where the DNA matches it firmly. Expanded clones are given a class, and other clones once, few, many or no size at all.

V: TRBV4-3
length: 16
J: TRBJ1-6
size: .
D: .
CDR3: CASSQAVGGGDSPLHF
DNA: TGCGCCAGCAGCCAAGCGGTCGGCGGGGGCGATTCACCCCTCCACTTT

V: TRBV20-1
length: 11
J: TRBJ2-1
size: .
D: TRBD2
CDR3: CSAREIAGFFF
DNA: TGCAGTGCTAGAGAGATAGCGGGGTTCTTCTTC

V: TRBV19
length: 15
J: TRBJ1-6
size: .
D: .
CDR3: CASSIDQGLDSPLHF
DNA: TGTGCCAGTAGTATAGATCAGGGTTTGGATTCACCCCTCCACTTT

V: TRBV30
length: 18
J: TRBJ1-5
size: .
D: TRBD1
CDR3: CAWSLGTGGPYSNQPQHF
DNA: TGTGCCTGGAGTCTTGGGACAGGGGGCCCATATAGCAATCAGCCCCAGCATTTT

V: TRBV7-9
length: 15
J: TRBJ2-1
size: .
D: .
CDR3: CASSAAGSPGNEQFF
DNA: TGTGCCAGCAGCGCGGCGGGAAGCCCGGGGAATGAGCAGTTCTTC

V: TRBV29-1
length: 13
J: TRBJ2-4
size: few
D: TRBD1
CDR3: CSATGWAKNIQYF
DNA: TGCAGCGCGACAGGGTGGGCCAAAAACATTCAGTACTTC

V: TRBV7-3
length: 16
J: TRBJ2-1
size: .
D: TRBD2
CDR3: CASSYAPSGGMNEQFF
DNA: TGTGCCAGCAGCTACGCCCCTAGCGGGGGGATGAATGAGCAGTTCTTC

V: TRBV7-2
length: 15
J: TRBJ1-1
size: few
D: .
CDR3: CASSFTGHPNTEAFF
DNA: TGTGCCAGCAGCTTTACGGGACACCCGAACACTGAAGCTTTCTTT

V: TRBV28
length: 14
J: TRBJ2-1
size: .
D: TRBD2
CDR3: CASSFTSGDNEQFF
DNA: TGTGCCAGCAGTTTTACTAGCGGAGACAATGAGCAGTTCTTC

V: TRBV7-9
length: 14
J: TRBJ2-1
size: .
D: .
CDR3: CASSRADSDNEQFF
DNA: TGTGCCAGCAGCCGTGCGGACTCCGACAATGAGCAGTTCTTC

V: TRBV9
length: 16
J: TRBJ2-2
size: .
D: TRBD2
CDR3: CASSARAGYNTGELFF
DNA: TGTGCCAGCAGCGCCAGAGCGGGATATAACACCGGGGAGCTGTTTTTT

V: TRBV24-1
length: 14
J: TRBJ2-2
size: .
D: TRBD1
CDR3: CATRGTGNTGELFF
DNA: TGTGCCACCAGGGGGACAGGGAACACCGGGGAGCTGTTTTTT

V: TRBV7-8
length: 13
J: TRBJ1-2
size: .
D: .
CDR3: CASSFQKNYGYTF
DNA: TGTGCCAGCAGCTTCCAGAAAAACTATGGCTACACCTTC

V: TRBV11-3
length: 14
J: TRBJ1-1
size: once
D: .
CDR3: CASSSGVSNTEAFF
DNA: TGTGCCAGCAGCTCCGGGGTTTCGAACACTGAAGCTTTCTTT

V: TRBV13
length: 15
J: TRBJ1-4
size: .
D: .
CDR3: CASSRRTVTNEKLFF
DNA: TGTGCCAGCAGCAGAAGGACAGTCACTAATGAAAAACTGTTTTTT

V: TRBV19
length: 14
J: TRBJ2-2
size: .
D: .
CDR3: CASTEGPNAGELFF
DNA: TGTGCCAGTACGGAGGGGCCGAACGCCGGGGAGCTGTTTTTT

V: TRBV25-1
length: 16
J: TRBJ1-2
size: .
D: TRBD1
CDR3: CASSSFRTGGLYGYTF
DNA: TGTGCCAGCAGTTCGTTCCGGACAGGGGGCCTCTATGGCTACACCTTC

V: TRBV12-3/TRBV12-4
length: 13
J: TRBJ1-2
size: once
D: TRBD1
CDR3: CASSLDRVDGYTF
DNA: TGTGCCAGCAGCCTGGACAGGGTTGATGGCTACACCTTC

V: TRBV11-2
length: 15
J: TRBJ2-3
size: .
D: TRBD2
CDR3: CASSLRGAGADTQYF
DNA: TGTGCCAGCAGCTTACGTGGAGCGGGAGCAGATACGCAGTATTTT

V: TRBV3-1/TRBV3-2
length: 14
J: TRBJ2-3
size: .
D: TRBD2
CDR3: CASSPRGGTDTQYF
DNA: TGTGCCAGCAGCCCCCGGGGGGGCACAGATACGCAGTATTTT

V: TRBV3-1/TRBV3-2
length: 14
J: TRBJ2-7
size: .
D: TRBD1
CDR3: CASFGDRAPYEQYF
DNA: TGTGCCAGCTTCGGGGACAGGGCTCCTTACGAGCAGTACTTC

V: TRBV6-6
length: 13
J: TRBJ2-3
size: .
D: .
CDR3: CATTQPSTDTQYF
DNA: TGTGCCACTACACAGCCTAGCACAGATACGCAGTATTTT

V: TRBV6-5
length: 16
J: TRBJ1-3
size: .
D: .
CDR3: CASSYHSQGSGNTIYF
DNA: TGTGCCAGCAGTTATCACTCACAGGGATCTGGAAACACCATATATTTT

V: TRBV4-3
length: 15
J: TRBJ1-4
size: .
D: .
CDR3: CASSQGQRQTEKLFF
DNA: TGCGCCAGCAGCCAAGGTCAGAGGCAGACTGAAAAACTGTTTTTT

V: TRBV18
length: 14
J: TRBJ1-1
size: .
D: .
CDR3: CASSPTGQNTEAFF
DNA: TGTGCCAGCTCACCGACGGGACAGAACACTGAAGCTTTCTTT

V: TRBV20-1
length: 14
J: TRBJ2-7
size: few
D: TRBD1
CDR3: CSASFGTGSYEQYF
DNA: TGCAGTGCTAGTTTTGGGACAGGCTCCTACGAGCAGTACTTC

V: TRBV24-1
length: 15
J: TRBJ2-1
size: .
D: TRBD2
CDR3: CATSDRLAGADEQFF
DNA: TGTGCCACCAGTGATCGACTAGCGGGAGCTGATGAGCAGTTCTTC

V: TRBV6-2/TRBV6-3
length: 18
J: TRBJ2-3
size: .
D: .
CDR3: CASSYPMGERANTDTQYF
DNA: TGTGCCAGCAGTTACCCCATGGGGGAGCGGGCAAACACAGATACGCAGTATTTT

V: TRBV5-6
length: 14
J: TRBJ2-7
size: once
D: TRBD1
CDR3: CASSAGQGAYEQYF
DNA: TGTGCCAGCAGCGCGGGACAGGGGGCTTACGAGCAGTACTTC

V: TRBV15
length: 14
J: TRBJ2-2
size: .
D: .
CDR3: CATSRDSDTGELFF
DNA: TGTGCCACCAGCAGAGACTCCGACACCGGGGAGCTGTTTTTT

V: TRBV29-1
length: 12
J: TRBJ2-5
size: few
D: TRBD1
CDR3: CSTGQGQETQYF
DNA: TGCAGCACTGGACAGGGCCAAGAGACCCAGTACTTC

V: TRBV5-8
length: 17
J: TRBJ2-2
size: .
D: .
CDR3: CASSFSGVRGDTGELFF
DNA: TGTGCCAGCAGCTTTTCAGGGGTGCGAGGGGACACCGGGGAGCTGTTTTTT

V: TRBV18
length: 15
J: TRBJ2-7
size: .
D: .
CDR3: CASSPTRTASYEQYF
DNA: TGTGCCAGCTCACCTACTAGGACAGCCTCCTACGAGCAGTACTTC

V: TRBV25-1
length: 13
J: TRBJ2-1
size: .
D: TRBD2
CDR3: CASTTSGSIEQFF
DNA: TGTGCCAGCACCACTAGCGGGAGTATTGAGCAGTTCTTC

V: TRBV6-2/TRBV6-3
length: 16
J: TRBJ2-7
size: .
D: .
CDR3: CASSYGHRGGRYEQYF
DNA: TGTGCCAGCAGTTACGGGCACAGGGGAGGAAGATACGAGCAGTACTTC

V: TRBV30
length: 12
J: TRBJ1-2
size: .
D: .
CDR3: CAWSVRREMIHF
DNA: TGTGCCTGGAGTGTAAGGAGGGAAATGATCCACTTC

V: TRBV10-2
length: 11
J: TRBJ2-7
size: .
D: .
CDR3: CASSAGYEQYF
DNA: TGCGCCAGCAGTGCAGGCTACGAGCAGTACTTC

V: TRBV29-1
length: 13
J: TRBJ2-3
size: once
D: .
CDR3: CSVPQQGTDTQYF
DNA: TGCAGCGTACCTCAACAGGGAACAGATACGCAGTATTTT

V: TRBV19
length: 14
J: TRBJ2-3
size: .
D: TRBD2
CDR3: CASSIVAGVDTQYF
DNA: TGTGCCAGTAGTATTGTGGCGGGAGTTGATACGCAGTATTTT

V: TRBV5-1
length: 15
J: TRBJ2-5
size: .
D: TRBD1
CDR3: CASSLGPTGEETQYF
DNA: TGCGCCAGCAGCTTGGGACCGACAGGGGAGGAGACCCAGTACTTC

V: TRBV9
length: 15
J: TRBJ2-5
size: .
D: .
CDR3: CASSVVAASQETQYF
DNA: TGTGCCAGCAGCGTAGTGGCGGCGTCCCAAGAGACCCAGTACTTC

V: TRBV4-1
length: 16
J: TRBJ2-5
size: .
D: .
CDR3: CASSQDLRGVMETQYF
DNA: TGCGCCAGCAGCCAAGACCTCAGGGGGGTCATGGAGACCCAGTACTTC

V: TRBV4-2
length: 12
J: TRBJ1-2
size: .
D: .
CDR3: CASSQNGDGYTF
DNA: TGTGCCAGCAGCCAAAACGGTGATGGCTACACCTTC

V: TRBV5-4
length: 14
J: TRBJ2-3
size: .
D: .
CDR3: CASSLRSGTDTQYF
DNA: TGTGCCAGCAGCTTGCGTTCGGGCACAGATACGCAGTATTTT

V: TRBV3-1/TRBV3-2
length: 15
J: TRBJ2-5
size: .
D: .
CDR3: CASSQDFPRVETQYF
DNA: TGTGCCAGCAGCCAAGATTTCCCCCGGGTGGAGACCCAGTACTTC

V: TRBV4-2
length: 15
J: TRBJ2-7
size: .
D: .
CDR3: CASSIQADSIRGQYF
DNA: TGTGCCAGCAGCATTCAAGCGGATTCGATACGAGGGCAGTACTTC

V: TRBV7-8
length: 15
J: TRBJ2-1
size: .
D: TRBD2
CDR3: CASIYGGGMYNEQFF
DNA: TGTGCCAGCATCTACGGGGGGGGGATGTACAATGAGCAGTTCTTC

V: TRBV5-4
length: 14
J: TRBJ1-2
size: .
D: TRBD1
CDR3: CASSLNTGGDGYTF
DNA: TGTGCCAGCAGCTTAAATACAGGGGGCGATGGCTACACCTTC

V: TRBV10-3
length: 19
J: TRBJ2-3
size: .
D: TRBD2
CDR3: CAISGAVLLAGGPTDTQYF
DNA: TGTGCCATCAGTGGGGCAGTCCTTCTAGCGGGAGGGCCGACAGATACGCAGTATTTT

V: TRBV10-3
length: 18
J: TRBJ2-5
size: .
D: TRBD2
CDR3: CAISDAGEGWEGQETQYF
DNA: TGTGCCATCAGTGATGCGGGAGAAGGGTGGGAGGGACAAGAGACCCAGTACTTC

V: TRBV7-9
length: 14
J: TRBJ1-5
size: .
D: .
CDR3: CASRRTGTNQPQHF
DNA: TGTGCCAGCAGACGTACAGGAACCAATCAGCCCCAGCATTTT

V: TRBV11-3
length: 18
J: TRBJ2-6
size: once
D: TRBD1
CDR3: CASSAPGGLSSGANVLTF
DNA: TGTGCCAGCAGCGCGCCAGGGGGCCTTAGCTCTGGGGCCAACGTCCTGACTTTC

V: TRBV9
length: 15
J: TRBJ1-6
size: .
D: .
CDR3: CASSAETGSNSPLHF
DNA: TGTGCCAGCAGCGCTGAGACAGGTAGTAATTCACCCCTCCACTTT